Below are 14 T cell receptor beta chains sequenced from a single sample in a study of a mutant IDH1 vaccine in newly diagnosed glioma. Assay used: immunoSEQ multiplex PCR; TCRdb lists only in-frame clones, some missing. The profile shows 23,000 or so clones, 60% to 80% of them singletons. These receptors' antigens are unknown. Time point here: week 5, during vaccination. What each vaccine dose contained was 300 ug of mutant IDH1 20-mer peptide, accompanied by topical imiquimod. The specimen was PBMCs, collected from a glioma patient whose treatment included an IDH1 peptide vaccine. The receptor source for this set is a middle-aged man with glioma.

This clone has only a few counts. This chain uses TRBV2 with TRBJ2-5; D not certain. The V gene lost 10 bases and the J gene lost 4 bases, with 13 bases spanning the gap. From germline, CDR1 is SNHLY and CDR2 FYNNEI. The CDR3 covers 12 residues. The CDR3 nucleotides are TGTGCCACCGGCAAGTTGAGAGAGACCCAGTACTTC. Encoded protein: CATGKLRETQYF.

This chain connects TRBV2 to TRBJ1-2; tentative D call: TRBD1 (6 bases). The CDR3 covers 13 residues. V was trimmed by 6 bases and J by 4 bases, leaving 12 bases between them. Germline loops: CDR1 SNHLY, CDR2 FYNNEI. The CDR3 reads CASSQQGRYGYTF. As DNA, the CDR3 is TGTGCCAGCAGCCAACAGGGTCGCTATGGCTACACCTTC.

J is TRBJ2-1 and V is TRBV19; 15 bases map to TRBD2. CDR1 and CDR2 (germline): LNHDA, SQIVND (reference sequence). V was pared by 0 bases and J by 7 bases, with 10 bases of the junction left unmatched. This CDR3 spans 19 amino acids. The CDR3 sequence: CASSIEGQGGTSGRNEQFF. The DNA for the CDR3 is TGTGCCAGTAGTATAGAGGGGCAGGGTGGGACTAGCGGGAGGAATGAGCAGTTCTTC.

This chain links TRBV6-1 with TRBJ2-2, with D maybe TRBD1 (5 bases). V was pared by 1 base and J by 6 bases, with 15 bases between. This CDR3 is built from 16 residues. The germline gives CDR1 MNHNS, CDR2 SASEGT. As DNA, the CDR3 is TGTGCCAGCAGTGAAGTGCAGGGTCTTAAGGCCGGGGAGCTGTTTTTT. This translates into CASSEVQGLKAGELFF.

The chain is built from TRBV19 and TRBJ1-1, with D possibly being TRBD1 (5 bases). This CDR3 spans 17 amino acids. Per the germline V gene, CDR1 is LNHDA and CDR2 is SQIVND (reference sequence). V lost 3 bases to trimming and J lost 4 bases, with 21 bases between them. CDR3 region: CASSMMFLVGGGTEAFF. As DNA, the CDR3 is TGTGCCAGTAGTATGATGTTTCTAGTGGGCGGGGGCACTGAAGCTTTCTTT.

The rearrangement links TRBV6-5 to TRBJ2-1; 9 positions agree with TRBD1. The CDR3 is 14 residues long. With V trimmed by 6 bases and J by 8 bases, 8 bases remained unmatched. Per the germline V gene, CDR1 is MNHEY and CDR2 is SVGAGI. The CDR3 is CASRTGQGGDEQFF. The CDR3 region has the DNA TGTGCCAGCAGGACGGGACAGGGCGGCGATGAGCAGTTCTTC.

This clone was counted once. CDR3: CASSNGLAGTNEQFF. The CDR3 coding sequence is TGTGCCAGCAGCAACGGACTAGCGGGGACCAATGAGCAGTTCTTC. The J gene is TRBJ2-1, the V gene TRBV5-4, with 12 bases matching TRBD2. With 4 bases clipped from V and 6 bases from J, the junction kept 5 bases outside the gene matches. Germline V CDR1 and CDR2: SGHNT, YYREEE (reference sequence). This CDR3 contains 15 residues.

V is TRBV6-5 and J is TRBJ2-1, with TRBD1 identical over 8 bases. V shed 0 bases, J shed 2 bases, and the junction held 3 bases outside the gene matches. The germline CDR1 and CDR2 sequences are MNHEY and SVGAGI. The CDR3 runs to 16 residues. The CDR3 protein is CASSYSLRGPYNEQFF. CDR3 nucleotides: TGTGCCAGCAGTTACTCACTCAGGGGGCCCTACAATGAGCAGTTCTTC.

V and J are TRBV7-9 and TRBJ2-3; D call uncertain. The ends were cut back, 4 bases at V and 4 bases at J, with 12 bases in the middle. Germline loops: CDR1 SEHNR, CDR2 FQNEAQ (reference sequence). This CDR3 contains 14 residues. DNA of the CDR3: TGTGCCAGCAGCTCCCCGAAATTAGCAGATACGCAGTATTTT. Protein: CASSSPKLADTQYF.

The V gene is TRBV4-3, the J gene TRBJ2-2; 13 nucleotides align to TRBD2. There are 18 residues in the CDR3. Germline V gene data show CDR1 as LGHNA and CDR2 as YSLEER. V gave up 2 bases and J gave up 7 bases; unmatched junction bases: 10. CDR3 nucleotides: TGCGCCAGCAGCCAATCCGGACTAGCGGGAGACGGTGGCGGGGAGCTGTTTTTT. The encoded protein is CASSQSGLAGDGGGELFF.

CDR3 region: CASSPGAGREQYF. DNA of the CDR3: TGTGCCAGCTCACCAGGGGCAGGGCGCGAGCAGTACTTC. This chain connects TRBV18 to TRBJ2-7; the D gene is possibly TRBD1 (5 bases). CDR1 and CDR2 (germline): KGHSH, LQKENI. The CDR3 runs 13 residues. The V end was cut by 2 bases, the J end by 6 bases, with 11 bases between.

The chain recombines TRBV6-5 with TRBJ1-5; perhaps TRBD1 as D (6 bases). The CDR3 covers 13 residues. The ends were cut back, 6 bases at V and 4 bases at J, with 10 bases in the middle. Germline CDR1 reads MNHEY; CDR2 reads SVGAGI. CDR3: CASSGTFNQPQHF. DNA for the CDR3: TGTGCCAGCAGCGGGACATTTAATCAGCCCCAGCATTTT.

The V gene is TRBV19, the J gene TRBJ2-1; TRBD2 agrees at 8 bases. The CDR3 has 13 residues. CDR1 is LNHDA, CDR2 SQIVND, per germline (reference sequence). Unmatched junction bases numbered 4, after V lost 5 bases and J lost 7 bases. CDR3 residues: CASSGLAGNEQFF. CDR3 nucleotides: TGTGCCAGTAGTGGACTAGCTGGGAATGAGCAGTTCTTC.

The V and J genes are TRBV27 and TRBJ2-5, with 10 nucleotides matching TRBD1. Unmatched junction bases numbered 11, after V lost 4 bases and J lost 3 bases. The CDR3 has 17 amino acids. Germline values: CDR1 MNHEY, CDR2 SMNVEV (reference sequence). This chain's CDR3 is CASSSTRDRGREETQYF. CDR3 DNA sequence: TGTGCCAGCAGTTCAACCCGGGACAGGGGCCGGGAAGAGACCCAGTACTTC.